Given below is one T cell receptor (beta chain) in context. This clonotype was detected a few times. Its antigen is not yet known. No much larger clone exists at a distance of one base, and base qualities are not known. The time point label on this specimen signifies: after trial treatment. Read against the paper, the sample's treatment or condition label means: LDRT plus nivolumab, ipilimumab, low-dose cyclophosphamide and aspirin (RACIN trial). Donors were enrolled in RACIN, a single-arm phase I dose-escalation trial in which nivolumab, ipilimumab, aspirin, low-dose cyclophosphamide and low-dose radiotherapy were combined. Patients with advanced, TIL-negative solid tumors were considered eligible. These data are taken from a study of low-dose radiotherapy and immunotherapy resistance in tumors (dated by TCRdb to between 2021 and 2022). A note on the overall study: Patients in Cohort 1 were given 0.5 Gy per fraction every 2 weeks, and the prescribed total PTV dose was 6.5 Gy. Patients in Cohort 2 were given 1 Gy per fraction every two weeks, for a total of 13 Gy across 26 weeks. Every two weeks, patients got intravenous cyclophosphamide at 200 mg/m2, given one day ahead of each radiation and immunotherapy administration. Starting on cycle 1 day 1, patients took 300 mg of aspirin by mouth once a day for four cycles. Nivolumab and ipilimumab were both given intravenously, with nivolumab at a 240 mg flat dose every two weeks and ipilimumab at 1 mg/kg every six weeks. Randomization of trial participants into treatment groups was not performed. The translational analysis covered eight patients: three from the first dose cohort and the first five from the second dose cohort.

CDR1 and CDR2 are read off the germline V gene as MNHNS and SASEGT. V and J are truncated by 7 bases and 2 bases respectively, leaving an intervening sequence of 11 bases. The CDR3 goes from the cysteine to the phenylalanine over 13 residues. The retained sequence is limited to the CDR3, 39 bases, with the frame set at the first base. Sequencer: Illumina HiSeq 2500. To make first-strand cDNA, Superscript III was used along with a set of TRAV- and TRBV-specific primers so that both the TCRalpha and TCRbeta chains were covered. TCRs were amplified with Phusion for around 20 PCR cycles using a constant-region primer together with the adapter attached to the V primers. The MessageAmp II aRNA Amplification Kit was used to amplify the isolated mRNA, with in vitro transcription run for less than 20 hours at 37 degrees C. mRNA for TCR sequencing was isolated with the Dynabeads mRNA DIRECT Purification Kit. Indexed Illumina adapters were added in a second roughly 23-cycle Phusion PCR, and the resulting products were purified with AMPure XP beads. Concerning the study's data processing: Custom Perl scripts were used to pool TCR sequences that encoded the same protein, to remove out-of-frame sequences, and to calculate the abundance of each clonotype. Any TCR sequence backed by just one read was left out of the analysis. Repertoire metrics included Shannon entropy, Gini index, clonality, richness, and frequency of TCRs shared between repertoires. TCRdb reprocessing: public reads trimmed at Q25 with fastp, clones called with MiXCR, in-frame beta chains kept. Each entry merges the rows of one CDR3 protein and shows their most common DNA and genes. The V and J calls follow TCRdb's processing rather than the paper's. This sample gives roughly 95,000 distinct CDR3 sequences in total; more than 20% of them show up just once. The ten largest make up 10% to 15% of the sample.

The source material was PBMCs, sampled after low-dose radiotherapy plus immunotherapy. The chain is assembled from TRBV6-1 and TRBJ1-2; the D gene is not confidently resolved. The origin of this receptor is a female donor with ovarian cancer. The CDR3 reads CASTAGANYGYTF. The nucleotides are TGTGCCAGCACTGCAGGTGCCAACTATGGCTACACCTTC.